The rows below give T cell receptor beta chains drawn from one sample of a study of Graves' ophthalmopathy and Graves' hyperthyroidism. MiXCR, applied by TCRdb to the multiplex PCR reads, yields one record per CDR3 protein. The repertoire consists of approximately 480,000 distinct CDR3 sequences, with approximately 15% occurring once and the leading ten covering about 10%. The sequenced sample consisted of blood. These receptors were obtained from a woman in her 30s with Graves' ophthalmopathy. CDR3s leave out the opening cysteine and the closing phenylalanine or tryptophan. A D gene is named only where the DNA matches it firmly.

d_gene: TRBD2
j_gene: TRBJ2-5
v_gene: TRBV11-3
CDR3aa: ASSIRGGETQY

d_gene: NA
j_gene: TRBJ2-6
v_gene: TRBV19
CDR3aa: ASSPGRSGANVLT

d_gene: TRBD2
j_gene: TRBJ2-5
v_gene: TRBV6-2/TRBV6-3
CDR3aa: ASSRSRGGVLQEGQY

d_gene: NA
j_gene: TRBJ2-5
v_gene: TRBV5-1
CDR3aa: ASSADGQETQY

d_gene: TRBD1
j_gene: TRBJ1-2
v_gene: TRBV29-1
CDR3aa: SVEDRDYGYT

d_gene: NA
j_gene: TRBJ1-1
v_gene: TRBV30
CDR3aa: AWSVGDGGMNTEAF

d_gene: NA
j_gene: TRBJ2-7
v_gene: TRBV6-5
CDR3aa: ASSYGDPGREQY

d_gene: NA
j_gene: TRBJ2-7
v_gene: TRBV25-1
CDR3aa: ASSEYHASREEQY

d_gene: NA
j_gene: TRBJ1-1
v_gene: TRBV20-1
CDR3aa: SARDQGGNTEAF

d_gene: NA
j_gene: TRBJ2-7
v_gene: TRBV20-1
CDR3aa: SARDSRYGYEQY

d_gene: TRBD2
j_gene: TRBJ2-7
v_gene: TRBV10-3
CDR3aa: AISGLLAGAWEQY

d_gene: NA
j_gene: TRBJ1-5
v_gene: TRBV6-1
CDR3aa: ASSNPGSGQPQH

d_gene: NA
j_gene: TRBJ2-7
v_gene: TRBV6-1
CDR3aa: ASSGLRGRYEQY

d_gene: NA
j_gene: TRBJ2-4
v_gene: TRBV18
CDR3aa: ASSPSGTPNLAKNIQY

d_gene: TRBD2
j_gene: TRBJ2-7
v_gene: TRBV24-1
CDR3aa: ATTGGPGLAVGPYEQY

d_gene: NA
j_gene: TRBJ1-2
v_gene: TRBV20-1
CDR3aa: SARPRVVGGGYT

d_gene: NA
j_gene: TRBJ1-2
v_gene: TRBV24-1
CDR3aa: ATSDSVYGNGYT

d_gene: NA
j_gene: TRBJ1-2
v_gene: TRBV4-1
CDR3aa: ASSQDILGTRIYGYT

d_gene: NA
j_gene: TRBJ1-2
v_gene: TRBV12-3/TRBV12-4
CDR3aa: ASTLDVNYGYT

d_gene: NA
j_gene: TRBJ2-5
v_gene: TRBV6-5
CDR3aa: ASSPPRNTQETQY

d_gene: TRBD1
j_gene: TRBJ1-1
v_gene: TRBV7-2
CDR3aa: ASSHVDRGYTEAF

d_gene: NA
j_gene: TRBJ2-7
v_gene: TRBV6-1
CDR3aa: ASSVETGPYEQY

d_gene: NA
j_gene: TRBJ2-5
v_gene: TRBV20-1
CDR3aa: SSSSRETQY

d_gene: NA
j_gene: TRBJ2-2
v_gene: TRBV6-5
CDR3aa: ASSYLRTGELF

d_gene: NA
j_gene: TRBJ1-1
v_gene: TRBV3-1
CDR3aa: ASSHVGGAF

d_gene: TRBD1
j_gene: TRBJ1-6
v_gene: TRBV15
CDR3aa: ATSGTGWSSPLH

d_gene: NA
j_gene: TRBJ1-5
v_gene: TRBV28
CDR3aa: ASTFGARGPLYQPQH

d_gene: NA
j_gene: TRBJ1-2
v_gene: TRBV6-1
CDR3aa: ASSESWAVANYGYT

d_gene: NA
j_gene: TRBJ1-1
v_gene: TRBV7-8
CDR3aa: ASSLVSPNTEAF

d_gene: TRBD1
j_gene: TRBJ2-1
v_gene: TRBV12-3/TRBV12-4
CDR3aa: ASSPLAGTGGNEQF

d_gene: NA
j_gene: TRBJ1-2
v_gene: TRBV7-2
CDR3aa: ASSSGPWDSYT

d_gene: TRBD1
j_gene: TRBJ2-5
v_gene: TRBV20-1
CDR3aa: SARPGQGAQETQY

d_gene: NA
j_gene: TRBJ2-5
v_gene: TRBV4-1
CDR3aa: ASSQAQNREFGTQY

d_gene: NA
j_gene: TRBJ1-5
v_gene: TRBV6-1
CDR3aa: ASRGGGQGNQPQH

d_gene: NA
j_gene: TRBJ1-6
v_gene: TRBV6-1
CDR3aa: ASSEEGLHNSPLH

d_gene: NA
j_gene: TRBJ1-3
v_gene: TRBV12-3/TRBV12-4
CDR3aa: ATNRLSSGNTIY

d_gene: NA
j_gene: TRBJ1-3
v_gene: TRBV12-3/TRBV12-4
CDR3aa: ASSFFSGNTIY

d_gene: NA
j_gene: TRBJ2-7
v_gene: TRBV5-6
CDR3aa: ASSQITYEQY

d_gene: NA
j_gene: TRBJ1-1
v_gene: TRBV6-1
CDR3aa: ASSELGARDTEAF

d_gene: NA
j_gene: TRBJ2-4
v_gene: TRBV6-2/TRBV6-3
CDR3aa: ASKTEDENIKY

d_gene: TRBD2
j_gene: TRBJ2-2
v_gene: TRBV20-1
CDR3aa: SAGPTSVATGELF

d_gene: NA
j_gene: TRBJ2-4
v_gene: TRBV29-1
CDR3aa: GWGGGAHKNIQY

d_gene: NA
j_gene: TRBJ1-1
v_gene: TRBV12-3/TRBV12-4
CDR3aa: ASSLSVGSGPKNTEAF

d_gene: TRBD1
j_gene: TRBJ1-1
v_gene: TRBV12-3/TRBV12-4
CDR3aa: ASSRQGAMNTEAF

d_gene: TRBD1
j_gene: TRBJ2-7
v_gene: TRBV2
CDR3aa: ASSVSPLRNWDRGYEQY

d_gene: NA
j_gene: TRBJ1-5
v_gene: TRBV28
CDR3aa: ASSWIGGSNQPQH

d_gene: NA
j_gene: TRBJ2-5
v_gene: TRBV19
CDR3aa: ASSMGRDIRETQY

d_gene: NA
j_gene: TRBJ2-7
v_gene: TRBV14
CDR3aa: ASRGTATYEQY

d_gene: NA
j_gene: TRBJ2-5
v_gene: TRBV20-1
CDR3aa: TSPGPTGAKY